This TCR beta chain was recorded in a study of T cell responses to AZD1222 COVID-19 vaccine. Study-level background: Pooled in the analysis were second doses at about 4 or about 12 weeks. Findings of the study overall: Increased Spike-specific TCR breadth and depth were observed after two AZD1222 doses. Across the whole spike, CD4 TCRs peaked at regions 160-218 and 743-854.

A note on this clone: Its antigen is as yet unknown.

The CDR3 is 14 amino acids. Between the trimmed V and J ends, which lost 6 bases and 1 base, there was a span of 10 bases. Looked up from germline, CDR1 is SGHTA and CDR2 is FQGTGA. Produced via immunoSEQ multiplex PCR; TCRdb's table is partial and in-frame only. Seen here are about 120,000 clones, roughly 87% observed once, and the top ten hold 6% to 8%. This specimen consisted of peripheral blood, obtained on day 0 of AZD1222 vaccination. This clonotype was sampled from an adult in good health. V gene TRBV7-3 combines with J gene TRBJ1-5, with D uncertain. DNA for the CDR3: TGTGCCAGCAGTCGGACGGGGAGCAATCAGCCCCAGCATTTT. Its protein is CASSRTGSNQPQHF. Supplemented by reference TRBV7-3 and TRBJ1-5, the full variable domain reads GAGVSQTPSNKVTEKGKYVELRCDPISGHTALYWYRQSLGQGPEFLIYFQGTGAADDSGLPNDRFFAVRPEGSVSTLKIQRTERGDSAVYLCASSRTGSNQPQHFGDGTRLSIL.